This is a list of T cell receptor beta chains from one sample in a study of control samples from healthy donors and cancer patients. Sequencing used immunoSEQ multiplex PCR; TCRdb keeps in-frame clones, though not all of them. Of 150,000 to 180,000 clones in the sample, just under 95% were seen once. Sequenced sample: blood. The receptors here all came from a man in his forties or fifties in good health. The CDR3 runs from the conserved cysteine through the conserved F or W. The D gene is left open where the match is weak. Not every row has a clone size; where given, it reads once, few, many or a size class.

-	TRBV29-1	TRBJ2-7	-	CSVRDYEQYF	TGCAGCGTTAGAGACTACGAGCAGTACTTC
-	TRBV7-9	TRBJ2-3	TRBD2	CASSPGTSGTDTQYF	TGTGCCAGCAGCCCGGGGACTAGCGGGACAGATACGCAGTATTTT
-	TRBV29-1	TRBJ2-3	TRBD2	CSVDSGGTTDTQYF	TGCAGCGTTGACAGCGGGGGGACCACAGATACGCAGTATTTT
-	TRBV28	TRBJ1-1	TRBD1	CASSVPRQGGTEAFF	TGTGCCAGCAGTGTCCCTCGACAGGGAGGCACTGAAGCTTTCTTT
-	TRBV7-2	TRBJ2-7	-	CASSLKGGQDEQYF	TGTGCCAGCAGCTTAAAGGGGGGGCAAGACGAGCAGTACTTC
once	TRBV6-1	TRBJ2-7	-	CASSEVERGVYEQYF	TGTGCCAGCAGTGAAGTCGAAAGGGGAGTCTACGAGCAGTACTTC
-	TRBV19	TRBJ1-1	-	CASSINRGTEAFF	TGTGCCAGTAGTATTAACAGAGGCACTGAAGCTTTCTTT
-	TRBV19	TRBJ2-1	-	CASSTLLGNEQFF	TGTGCCAGTAGTACTCTACTAGGCAATGAGCAGTTCTTC
-	TRBV30	TRBJ1-5	TRBD1	CAWSVQGEQPQHF	TGTGCCTGGAGTGTCCAGGGGGAACAGCCCCAGCATTTT
-	TRBV24-1	TRBJ1-5	TRBD1	CATGTGFSGASNQPQHF	TGTGCCACCGGGACAGGTTTTTCGGGAGCATCAAATCAGCCCCAGCATTTT
-	TRBV18	TRBJ1-1	-	CASSPYGQNTEAFF	TGTGCCAGCTCACCCTATGGGCAGAACACTGAAGCTTTCTTT
once	TRBV6-5	TRBJ1-2	TRBD1	CASGTVYGYTF	TGTGCCAGCGGGACAGTCTATGGCTACACCTTC